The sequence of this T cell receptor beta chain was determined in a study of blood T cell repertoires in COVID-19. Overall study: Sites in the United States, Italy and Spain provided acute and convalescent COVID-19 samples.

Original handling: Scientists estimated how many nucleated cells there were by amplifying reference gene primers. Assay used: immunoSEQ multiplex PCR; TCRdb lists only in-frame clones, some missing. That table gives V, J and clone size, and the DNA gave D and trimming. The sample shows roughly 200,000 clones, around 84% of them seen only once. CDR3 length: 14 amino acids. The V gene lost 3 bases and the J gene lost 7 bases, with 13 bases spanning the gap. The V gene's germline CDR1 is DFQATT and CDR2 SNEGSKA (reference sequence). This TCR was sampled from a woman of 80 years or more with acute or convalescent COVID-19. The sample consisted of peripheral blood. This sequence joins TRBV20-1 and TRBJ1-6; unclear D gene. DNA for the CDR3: TGCAGTGCTAGTGGAGCTGAATTCAATTCACCCCTCCACTTT. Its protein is CSASGAEFNSPLHF.